This T cell receptor (beta chain) came from a study of OX40 agonist ivuxolimab in advanced cancers. As for the study in general: Ivuxolimab was administered intravenously to patients at 0.01 to 10 mg/kg every 2 weeks. General study points: The authors also found low normalized T-cell clonal expansion in some nonresponders.

The germline CDR1 and CDR2 sequences are MDHEN and SYDVKM. The CDR3 extends over 15 amino acids. The ends were cut back, 6 bases at V and 5 bases at J, with 17 bases in the middle. In the case of this clone: Its target is unknown.

Some clones are missing from TCRdb's copy, which holds only in-frame ones; the method was immunoSEQ multiplex PCR. The table includes 45,000 to 55,000 clones, 94% detected once. Autoimmune disease history or systemic immunosuppression barred patients. The rearrangement links TRBV28 to TRBJ2-1; the D gene is possibly TRBD2 (6 bases). The starting material was CD4+ or CD8+ T cells sorted from blood, obtained in a trial of the OX40 agonist ivuxolimab. The sequence came from an adult with an advanced solid tumor such as melanoma, head and neck, liver or kidney cancer. In DNA form, the CDR3 reads TGTGCCAGCAGCCTAGGGAGGCTAGGACACAATGAGCAGTTCTTC. Amino acids: CASSLGRLGHNEQFF.